This T cell receptor beta chain was identified in a study of blood T cell repertoires in COVID-19. The overall study: Acute and convalescent COVID-19 samples came from the United States, Italy and Spain. T cells, B-cell-depleted T cells, or PBMCs provided the cDNA or gDNA that served as material.

The CDR3 totals 15 residues. Germline V lookup: CDR1 SGHDT, CDR2 YYEEEE. Between the trimmed V and J ends, which lost 3 bases and 8 bases, there was a span of 20 bases. As originally analysed: Estimation of nucleated cell counts was performed using reference gene primer amplification. Here immunoSEQ multiplex PCR was the method, and the copy in TCRdb shows in-frame clones only, minus some. The V and J calls and clone size were taken over from that table, and D and trimming were inferred from the DNA. This sample yields 75,000 to 100,000 clones, of which 86% are seen a single time; approximately 1.6% belongs to the top ten.

The V and J genes are TRBV5-6 and TRBJ1-2; TRBD1 might be the D (6 bases). Sequenced sample: peripheral blood. This TCR was recovered from a man older than 75 with acute or convalescent COVID-19. CDR3 in amino acids: CASSSLGGHPGGYTF. The CDR3 DNA reads TGTGCCAGCAGCTCCCTAGGGGGACACCCAGGAGGCTACACCTTC.